Following are 20 T cell receptor beta chains from one sample sequenced in a study of response to subunit inactivated influenza vaccine. TCRdb itself ran the RT-PCR reads through MiXCR, one entry per CDR3 protein. The data show approximately 530,000 distinct CDR3 sequences, around 13% seen once. The sequenced sample was PBMCs from blood, obtained roughly 48 days after vaccination. These receptors came from a man in his fifties who received an inactivated influenza vaccine.

This clonotype was seen many times. This CDR3 is CASRMGDSYEQYF. The CDR3 DNA reads TGCGCCAGCAGGATGGGAGACTCCTACGAGCAGTACTTC. V and J are TRBV5-1 and TRBJ2-7, with D possibly matching TRBD2 (5 bases). With 5 bases removed from V and 0 bases from J, the gap between germline ends came to 9 bases. Germline V gene sequence: CDR1 SGHRS, CDR2 YFSETQ. The CDR3 is made up of 13 amino acids.

The chain employs TRBV24-1 and TRBJ2-1; D is ambiguous. Germline V CDR1 and CDR2: KGHDR, SFDVKD. V lost 6 bases to trimming and J lost 6 bases, with 17 bases between them. The CDR3 runs to 15 residues. The CDR3 loop reads CATSSTPSPVNEQFF. For the CDR3, the DNA is TGTGCCACCAGTAGCACACCCTCCCCTGTCAATGAGCAGTTCTTC.

CDR3 sequence reads: CASSLLRAGRTGDTQYF. CDR3 nucleotide sequence: TGTGCCAGCAGCTTACTCCGGGCGGGGCGAACCGGAGATACGCAGTATTTT. This chain uses TRBV11-2 with TRBJ2-3, with D maybe TRBD2 (6 bases). CDR1 is SGHAT and CDR2 is FQNNGV in the germline V gene. V lost 2 bases and J lost 5, with 20 bases in between. The CDR3 has 17 amino acids.

This clonotype has more than one count but fewer than ten. V gene TRBV2 combines with J gene TRBJ2-7; 9 bases match TRBD1. V lost 6 bases to trimming and J lost 3 bases; unmatched junction nucleotides: 9. CDR3 length: 15 residues. CDR1 is SNHLY and CDR2 is FYNNEI in the germline V gene. DNA of the CDR3: TGTGCCAGCAGCAATGACAGGGGGTACTTCTACGAGCAGTACTTC. It is translated as CASSNDRGYFYEQYF.

This clonotype was counted a few times. The chain carries TRBV7-8 and TRBJ1-2, with unresolved D. The CDR3 covers 13 residues. V gave up 4 bases and J gave up 8 bases, with 14 bases separating them. Germline CDR1 SGHVS, CDR2 FQNEAQ. The DNA of the CDR3 is TGTGCCAGCAGCTACCGCGGGTTTCGGGGCTACACCTTC. Translating gives CASSYRGFRGYTF. Based on the CDR3 plus reference TRBV7-8 and TRBJ1-2, the full variable domain is GAGVSQSPRYKVAKRGQDVALRCDPISGHVSLFWYQQALGQGPEFLTYFQNEAQLDKSGLPSDRFFAERPEGSVSTLKIQRTQQEDSAVYLCASSYRGFRGYTFGSGTRLTVV.

This clonotype turned up a few times. The V and J genes are TRBV9 and TRBJ2-7, with D possibly being TRBD1 (6 bases). The germline V and J ends were trimmed by 2 bases and 2 bases, with 14 bases remaining between them. CDR3 length: 15 amino acids. Germline-derived CDR1 and CDR2 are SGDLS and YYNGEE. As DNA, the CDR3 is TGTGCCAGCAGCGTGAGTCGGGACACCCCCTACGAGCAGTACTTC. Translating it yields CASSVSRDTPYEQYF.

A word on this clonotype: Possible read error: a much larger clone is one base away. The rearrangement uses TRBV28 and TRBJ2-4, with D unresolved. The CDR3 spans 13 residues. The ends were cut back, 5 bases at V and 11 bases at J, with 16 bases in the middle. Germline values: CDR1 MDHEN, CDR2 SYDVKM. CDR3 DNA sequence: TGTGCCAGCAGTCCAACGGCCAGCACGGTTCAGTACTTC. Encoded protein: CASSPTASTVQYF.

This clonotype was observed a handful of times. J is TRBJ2-3 and V is TRBV12-3 or TRBV12-4; possibly TRBD2 for D (6 bases). The V end was cut by 9 bases, the J end by 1 base, with 17 bases between. The CDR3 contains 15 residues. The CDR3 loop reads CASTIDAGRTDTQYF. CDR3 nucleotides: TGTGCCAGTACCATTGACGCGGGGCGCACAGATACGCAGTATTTT.

The rearrangement joins TRBV12-3 or TRBV12-4 to TRBJ1-2; a weak D match, TRBD1 (6 bases). The CDR3 loop spans 14 amino acids. V was shortened by 2 bases and J by 3 bases, with 10 bases between the two germline ends. Here the CDR3 reads CASSLQGPYYGYTF. CDR3 nucleotides: TGTGCCAGCAGTTTACAGGGGCCTTACTATGGCTACACCTTC.

This clonotype has at least ten counts. The DNA of the CDR3 is TGCAGTGGTTTACGGCGGGAGATTATGAATGAGCAGTTCTTC. Protein: CSGLRREIMNEQFF. The rearrangement uses TRBV20-1 and TRBJ2-1, with TRBD2 matching over 7 bases. The CDR3 extends over 14 amino acids. With 7 bases clipped from V and 7 bases from J, the junction kept 13 bases outside the gene matches. Germline V gives CDR1 DFQATT, CDR2 SNEGSKA (reference sequence).

V is TRBV20-1 and J is TRBJ2-7; 8 bases line up with TRBD2. This CDR3 region has 14 residues. Germline V gene lookup returns CDR1 DFQATT and CDR2 SNEGSKA (reference sequence). V was clipped by 6 bases and J by 0 bases; unmatched bases: 7. The CDR3 sequence: CSAHSGTPSYEQYF. CDR3 in DNA: TGCAGTGCCCATAGCGGGACTCCCTCCTACGAGCAGTACTTC.

The genes are TRBV5-1 and TRBJ2-2; D ambiguous. V shed 2 bases and J shed 2 bases, with 7 bases lying between them. The germline V gene has CDR1 SGHRS and CDR2 YFSETQ. The CDR3 is 14 residues long. The CDR3 loop is CASSFRPNTGELFF. CDR3 coding DNA: TGCGCCAGCAGCTTCAGACCTAACACCGGGGAGCTGTTTTTT. The whole variable domain, remainder taken from reference TRBV5-1 and TRBJ2-2, is KAGVTQTPRYLIKTRGQQVTLSCSPISGHRSVSWYQQTPGQGLQFLFEYFSETQRNKGNFPGRFSGRQFSNSRSEMNVSTLELGDSALYLCASSFRPNTGELFFGEGSRLTVL.

The table lists this clonotype with a few counts. The chain joins TRBV12-3 or TRBV12-4 to TRBJ2-7; 8 bases line up with TRBD2. The J segment lost 0 bases and the V segment lost 5 bases, leaving 3 bases of the junction unmatched. CDR3 length equals 14 residues. Here the CDR3 reads CASSQRENSYEQYF. DNA for the CDR3: TGTGCCAGCAGTCAGCGGGAGAACTCCTACGAGCAGTACTTC.

Here the CDR3 reads CATSEHPIRQGGTGELFF. The CDR3 nucleotides are TGTGCCACCAGTGAACACCCAATTCGACAGGGGGGAACTGGGGAGCTGTTTTTT. This rearrangement joins TRBV24-1 to TRBJ2-2, with 9 bases lining up with TRBD1. This CDR3 comprises 18 residues. V shed 4 bases and J 8 bases; nucleotides not matched to a gene: 16. CDR1 is KGHDR and CDR2 is SFDVKD in the germline V gene.

This clonotype came up a few times. The chain combines TRBV10-2 with TRBJ2-1; the D gene is possibly TRBD2 (6 bases). This CDR3 has 14 residues. Germline CDR1 and CDR2: WSHSY and SAAADI. Between the trimmed V and J ends, which lost 9 bases and 5 bases, there was a span of 17 bases. The CDR3 DNA reads TGCGCCAGTAATGGTGGGGGGAGGAACAATGAGCAGTTCTTC. Translation: CASNGGGRNNEQFF.

Of note for this clonotype: The missing conserved phenylalanine or tryptophan at the end of this CDR3 makes a read error likely. V gene TRBV5-1 combines with J gene TRBJ2-3; maybe TRBD2 (6 bases). Germline V gene sequence: CDR1 SGHRS, CDR2 YFSETQ. Deletions cut 4 bases from V and 2 bases from J, with 17 bases between. The CDR3 consists of 16 residues. Here the CDR3 reads CASSLKGSGPTDTQYY. CDR3 coding DNA: TGCGCCAGCAGCCTCAAGGGGAGCGGGCCCACAGATACGCAGTATTAT.

This clonotype was observed many times. The J gene is TRBJ2-7, the V gene TRBV3-1; TRBD2 matches 13 bases. The germline V gene has CDR1 LGHDT and CDR2 YNNKEL (reference sequence). CDR3 length: 15 amino acids. V shed 4 bases and J 3 bases; nucleotides not matched to a gene: 3. The CDR3 loop reads CASSPLAGGYYEQYF. CDR3 nucleotide sequence: TGTGCCAGCAGCCCACTAGCGGGAGGGTACTACGAGCAGTACTTC.

This clonotype was picked up a small number of times. The chain carries TRBV29-1 and TRBJ2-7; tentatively, D is TRBD1 (6 bases). The CDR3 consists of 15 residues. Trimming took off 0 bases at V and 1 base at J, with 13 bases between the two ends. CDR1 is SQVTM and CDR2 is ANQGSEA in the germline V gene. CDR3 nucleotide sequence: TGCAGCGTTGAAGATGACAGGTCACGATCCTACGAGCAGTACTTC. Translation gives CSVEDDRSRSYEQYF.

This chain uses TRBV2 with TRBJ2-5; D is undetermined. CDR3 length equals 14 residues. Per the germline V gene, CDR1 is SNHLY and CDR2 is FYNNEI. V was cut by 4 bases and J by 1 base, with 10 bases left in between. The CDR3 DNA follows: TGTGCCAGCAGTGCGGCAGGCCCCCAAGAGACCCAGTACTTC. Translated, it gives CASSAAGPQETQYF.

The J gene is TRBJ2-5, the V gene TRBV15, with 10 bases fitting TRBD1. CDR1 is LNHNV, CDR2 YYDKDF, per germline (reference sequence). This CDR3 region has 15 residues. V gave up 3 bases and J gave up 5 bases; unmatched junction bases: 6. CDR3 nucleotide sequence: TGTGCCACCAGCAGGCGACAGGGGGCGAAGGAGACCCAGTACTTC. Protein: CATSRRQGAKETQYF.